This TCR beta chain came from a study of blood T cell repertoires in COVID-19. Study context: The analysed material was cDNA or gDNA that came from T cells, B-cell-depleted T cells, or PBMCs.

Looked up from germline, CDR1 is ENHRY and CDR2 is SYGVKD. V was pared by 6 bases and J by 2 bases, with 10 bases between. This CDR3 contains 14 residues. Original analysis: Estimation of nucleated cell counts relied on the amplification of reference gene primers. Only in-frame clones appear in the TCRdb table, and some are missing; sequencing was by immunoSEQ multiplex PCR. D and trimming were read from the DNA, whereas the V and J calls and clone size are those reported in that table. The sample shows about 210,000 clones, approximately 91% of them seen only once. The specimen sequenced was peripheral blood. This receptor was taken from a woman in her thirties or forties with acute or convalescent COVID-19. The genes are TRBV10-3 and TRBJ1-4; TRBD1 is a possible D gene (6 bases). The CDR3 sequence: CAIRLDSTNEKLFF. The CDR3 DNA reads as TGTGCCATCAGATTGGACAGCACTAATGAAAAACTGTTTTTT.